This T cell receptor beta chain comes out of a study of shared clonotypes between healthy human individuals. Loaded into unsorted PBMC replicate PCRs was approximately 320 ng DNA, 25,000 to 30,000 T cell genomes. Unsorted PBMC DNA sequencing spanned ten immunoSEQ deep assay plates. This table comes from immunoSEQ multiplex PCR, and its TCRdb copy is limited to in-frame clones, with some not included. Of about 490,000 clones in the sample, roughly 80% were seen once. Looked up from germline, CDR1 is MDHEN and CDR2 is SYDVKM. CDR3 length: 15 residues. With 2 bases removed from V and 4 bases from J, the gap between germline ends came to 12 bases.

The sequence came from a woman aged 40 to 50 in good health. Some clones in this sample may be carry-over from other donors' samples. Source material: PBMCs. This chain uses TRBV28 with TRBJ1-5; D gene unclear. Here the CDR3 DNA reads TGTGCCAGCAGTTTAGAGGGCCTTGGAAATCAGCCCCAGCATTTT. It specifies CASSLEGLGNQPQHF. The variable domain in full, completed from reference TRBV28 and TRBJ1-5, reads DVKVTQSSRYLVKRTGEKVFLECVQDMDHENMFWYRQDPGLGLRLIYFSYDVKMKEKGDIPEGYSVSREKKERFSLILESASTNQTSMYLCASSLEGLGNQPQHFGDGTRLSIL.